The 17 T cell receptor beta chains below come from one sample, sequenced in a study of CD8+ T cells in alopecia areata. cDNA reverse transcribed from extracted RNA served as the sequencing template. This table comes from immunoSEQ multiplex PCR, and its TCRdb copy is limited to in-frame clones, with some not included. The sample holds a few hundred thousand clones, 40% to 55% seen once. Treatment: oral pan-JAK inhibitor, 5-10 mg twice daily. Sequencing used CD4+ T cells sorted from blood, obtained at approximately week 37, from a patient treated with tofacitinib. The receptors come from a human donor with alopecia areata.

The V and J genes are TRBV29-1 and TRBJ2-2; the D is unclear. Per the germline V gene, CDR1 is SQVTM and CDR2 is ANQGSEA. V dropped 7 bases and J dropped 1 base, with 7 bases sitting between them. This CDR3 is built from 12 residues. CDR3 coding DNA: TGCAGCGGGGGATGGAACACCGGGGAGCTGTTTTTT. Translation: CSGGWNTGELFF.

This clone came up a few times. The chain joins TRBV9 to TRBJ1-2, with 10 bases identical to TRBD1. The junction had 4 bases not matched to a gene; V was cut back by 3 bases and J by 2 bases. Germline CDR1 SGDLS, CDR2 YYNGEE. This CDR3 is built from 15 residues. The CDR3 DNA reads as TGTGCCAGCAGCGCCTGGGACAGGGGAAACTATGGCTACACCTTC. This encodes CASSAWDRGNYGYTF. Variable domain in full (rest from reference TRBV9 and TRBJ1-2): DSGVTQTPKHLITATGQRVTLRCSPRSGDLSVYWYQQSLDQGLQFLIQYYNGEERAKGNILERFSAQQFPDLHSELNLSSLELGDSALYFCASSAWDRGNYGYTFGSGTRLTVV.

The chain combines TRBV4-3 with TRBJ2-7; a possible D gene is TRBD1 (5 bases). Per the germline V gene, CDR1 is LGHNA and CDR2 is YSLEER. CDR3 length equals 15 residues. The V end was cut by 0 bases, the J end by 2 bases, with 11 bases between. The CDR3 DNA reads TGCGCCAGCAGCCAAGATGGGGCGGAGACCTACGAGCAGTACTTC. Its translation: CASSQDGAETYEQYF.

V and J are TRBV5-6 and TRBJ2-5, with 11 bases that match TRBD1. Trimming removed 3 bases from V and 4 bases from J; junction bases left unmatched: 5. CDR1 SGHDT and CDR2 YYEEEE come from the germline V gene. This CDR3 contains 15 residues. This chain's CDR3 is CASSSGTGGGETQYF. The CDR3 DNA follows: TGTGCCAGCAGCTCTGGGACAGGGGGAGGAGAGACCCAGTACTTC.

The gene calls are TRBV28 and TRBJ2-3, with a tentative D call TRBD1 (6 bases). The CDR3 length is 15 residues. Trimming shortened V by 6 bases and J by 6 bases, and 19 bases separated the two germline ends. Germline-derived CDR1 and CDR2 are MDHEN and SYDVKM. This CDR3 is CASRADSLQGDTQYF. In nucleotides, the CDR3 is TGTGCCAGCAGGGCAGATTCATTGCAGGGGGATACGCAGTATTTT.

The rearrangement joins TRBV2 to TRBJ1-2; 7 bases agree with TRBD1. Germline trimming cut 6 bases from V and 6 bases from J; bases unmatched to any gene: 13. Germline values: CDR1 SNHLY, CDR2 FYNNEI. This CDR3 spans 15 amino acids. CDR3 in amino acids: CASRRTGASTNGYTF. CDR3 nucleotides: TGTGCCAGCAGGAGAACAGGGGCTTCGACCAATGGCTACACCTTC.

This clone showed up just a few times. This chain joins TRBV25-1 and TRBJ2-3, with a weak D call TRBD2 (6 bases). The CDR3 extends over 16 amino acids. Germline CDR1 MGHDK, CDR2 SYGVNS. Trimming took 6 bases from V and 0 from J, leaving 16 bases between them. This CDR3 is CASRSSGAGSTDTQYF. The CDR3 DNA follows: TGTGCCAGCAGGTCCTCGGGAGCGGGCAGCACAGATACGCAGTATTTT.

The chain's CDR3 is CASSLSPADYGYTF. The CDR3 DNA is TGTGCCAGCAGCTTAAGTCCGGCAGACTATGGCTACACCTTC. The V gene is TRBV7-2, the J gene TRBJ1-2; D is undetermined. The germline V gene encodes CDR1 SGHTA and CDR2 FQGNSA. The length of the CDR3 is 14 residues. Trimming left V 2 bases short and J 3 bases short, with 10 bases between.

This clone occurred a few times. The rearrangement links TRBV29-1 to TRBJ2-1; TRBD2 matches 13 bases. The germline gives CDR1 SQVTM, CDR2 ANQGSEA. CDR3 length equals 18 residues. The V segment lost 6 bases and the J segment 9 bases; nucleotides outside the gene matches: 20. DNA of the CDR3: TGCAGCGTCCAAAGGACAGGGGGTTTCGGACTAGCGGGAGTTGAGCAGTTCTTC. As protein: CSVQRTGGFGLAGVEQFF.

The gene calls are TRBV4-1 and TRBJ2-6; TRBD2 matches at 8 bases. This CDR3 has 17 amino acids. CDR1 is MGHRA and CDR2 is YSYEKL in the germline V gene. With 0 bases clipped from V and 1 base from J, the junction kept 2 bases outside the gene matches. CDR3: CASSQDRGGSGANVLTF. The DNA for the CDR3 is TGCGCCAGCAGCCAAGATCGGGGGGGTTCTGGGGCCAACGTCCTGACTTTC.

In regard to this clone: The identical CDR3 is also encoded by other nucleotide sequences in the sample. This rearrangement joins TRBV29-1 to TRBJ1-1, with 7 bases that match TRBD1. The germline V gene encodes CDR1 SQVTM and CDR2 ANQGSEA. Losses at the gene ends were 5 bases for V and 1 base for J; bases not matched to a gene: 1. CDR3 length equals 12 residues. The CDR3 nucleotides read TGCAGCGTTCGACAGGGGAACACTGAAGCTTTCTTT. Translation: CSVRQGNTEAFF.

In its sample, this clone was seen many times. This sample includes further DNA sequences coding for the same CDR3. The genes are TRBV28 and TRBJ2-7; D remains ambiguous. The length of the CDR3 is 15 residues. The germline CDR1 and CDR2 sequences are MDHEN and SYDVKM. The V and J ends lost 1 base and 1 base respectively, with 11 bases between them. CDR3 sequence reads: CASSLSPRQSYEQYF. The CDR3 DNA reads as TGTGCCAGCAGTTTATCTCCCCGCCAGTCCTACGAGCAGTACTTC. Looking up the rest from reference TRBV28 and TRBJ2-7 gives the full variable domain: DVKVTQSSRYLVKRTGEKVFLECVQDMDHENMFWYRQDPGLGLRLIYFSYDVKMKEKGDIPEGYSVSREKKERFSLILESASTNQTSMYLCASSLSPRQSYEQYFGPGTRLTVT.

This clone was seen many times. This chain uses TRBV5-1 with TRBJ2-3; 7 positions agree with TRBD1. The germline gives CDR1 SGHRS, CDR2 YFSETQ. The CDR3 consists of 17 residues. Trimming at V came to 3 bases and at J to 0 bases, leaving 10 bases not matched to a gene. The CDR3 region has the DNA TGCGCCAGCAGCTGGAGAGGACAGGTACCTAGCACAGATACGCAGTATTTT. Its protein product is CASSWRGQVPSTDTQYF.

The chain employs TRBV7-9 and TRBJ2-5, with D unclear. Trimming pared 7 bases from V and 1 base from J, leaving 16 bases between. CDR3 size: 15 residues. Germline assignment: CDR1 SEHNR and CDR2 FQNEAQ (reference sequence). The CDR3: CASTYPKNAQETQYF. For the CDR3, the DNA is TGTGCCAGCACCTATCCGAAGAACGCCCAAGAGACCCAGTACTTC.

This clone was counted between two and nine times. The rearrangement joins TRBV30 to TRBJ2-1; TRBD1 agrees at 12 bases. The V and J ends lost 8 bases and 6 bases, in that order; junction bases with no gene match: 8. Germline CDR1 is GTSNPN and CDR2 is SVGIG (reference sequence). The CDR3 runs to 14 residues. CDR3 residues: CAIARDRGRNEQFF. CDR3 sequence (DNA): TGTGCCATAGCCCGGGACAGGGGGCGCAATGAGCAGTTCTTC.

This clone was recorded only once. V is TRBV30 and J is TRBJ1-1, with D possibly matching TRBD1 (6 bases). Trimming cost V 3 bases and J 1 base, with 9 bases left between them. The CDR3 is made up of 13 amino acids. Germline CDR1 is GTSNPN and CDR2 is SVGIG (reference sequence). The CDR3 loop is CAWRPQGNTEAFF. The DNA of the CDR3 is TGTGCCTGGAGGCCACAGGGGAACACTGAAGCTTTCTTT.

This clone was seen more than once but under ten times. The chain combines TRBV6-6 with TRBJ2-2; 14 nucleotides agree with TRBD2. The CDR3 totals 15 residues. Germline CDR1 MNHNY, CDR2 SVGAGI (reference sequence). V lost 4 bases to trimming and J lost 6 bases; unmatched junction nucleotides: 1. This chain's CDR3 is CASSSGLAGAGELFF. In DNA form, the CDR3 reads TGTGCCAGCAGTTCGGGACTAGCGGGAGCCGGGGAGCTGTTTTTT.